This T cell receptor (beta chain) was recovered during a study of shared clonotypes between healthy human individuals. Study-wide findings and caveats: Clonotype sharing across a few donors was observed for around 4.8% of naive CD4 clonotypes.

The V gene end was trimmed by 0 bases and the J gene end by 4 bases; junction bases not matched to a gene: 4. This CDR3 has 15 amino acids. Germline V CDR1 and CDR2: ENHRY, SYGVKD. The assay was carried out at the deep level. The protocol was immunoSEQ multiplex PCR, while the TCRdb copy is restricted to in-frame clones and leaves out a portion. Of around 2.3 million clones listed, more than 90% are singletons. Comment on this clone: Its target is unknown.

The receptor comes from a man between 18 and 29 years old in good health. Specimen: naive CD4+ T cells sorted from blood. Subset in this sample: CD45RA+ positively selected. The gene calls are TRBV10-3 and TRBJ2-3; 7 bases are shared with TRBD1. In DNA form, the CDR3 reads TGTGCCATCAGTGAGTCGACGACAGGGTCAGATACGCAGTATTTT. The encoded protein is CAISESTTGSDTQYF.